The 16 T cell receptor beta chains given below trace back to one sample, sequenced in a study of blood T cell repertoires in COVID-19. The table came from immunoSEQ multiplex PCR; TCRdb's copy has only in-frame clones and leaves some out. Of around 28,000 clones in the sample, 85% to 90% were seen once. The specimen sequenced was peripheral blood. All receptors derive from a man at least 80 years old with acute or convalescent COVID-19.

The J gene is TRBJ2-5, the V gene TRBV23-1, with a tentative D call TRBD1 (5 bases). TRBV23-1 falls under the ORF class, with uncertain function. Trimming removed 5 bases at V and 1 base at J, with 11 bases between. The length of the CDR3 is 14 residues. The CDR3: CASSGRVGQETQYF. The CDR3 coding sequence is TGCGCCAGCAGTGGCAGGGTCGGCCAAGAGACCCAGTACTTC.

J is TRBJ2-3 and V is TRBV20-1; 7 nucleotides align to TRBD2. The trim removed 8 bases at V and 4 bases at J, leaving 3 bases unmatched. The CDR3 spans 11 residues. The germline CDR1 and CDR2 sequences are DFQATT and SNEGSKA (reference sequence). The CDR3 reads CSSGRADTQYF. The DNA of the CDR3 is TGCAGTTCAGGGAGGGCAGATACGCAGTATTTT.

The chain links TRBV5-1 to TRBJ1-5; no definite D call. CDR1 SGHRS and CDR2 YFSETQ come from the germline V gene. Trimming cost V 0 bases and J 3 bases, with 7 bases left between them. The CDR3 is made up of 14 amino acids. CDR3 sequence reads: CASSLGGFNQPQHF. CDR3 coding DNA: TGCGCCAGCAGCTTGGGAGGGTTCAATCAGCCCCAGCATTTT.

As DNA, the CDR3 is TGTGCCAGCAGTTTTCGTGGGAGGGCCCAGGAGCAGTACTTC. This encodes CASSFRGRAQEQYF. The rearrangement uses TRBV6-6 and TRBJ2-7; 7 bases line up with TRBD2. This CDR3 has 14 amino acids. Germline V gives CDR1 MNHNY, CDR2 SVGAGI (reference sequence). V dropped 4 bases and J dropped 7; count of bases not matched to a gene: 10.

The chain uses TRBV6-6 and TRBJ2-3, with D possibly TRBD2 on 6 matching bases. CDR3 length equals 15 residues. V lost 2 bases to trimming and J lost 5 bases, with 14 bases between them. CDR1 MNHNY and CDR2 SVGAGI come from the germline V gene (reference sequence). CDR3 residues: CASSYGAGTGDTQYF. The CDR3 DNA reads TGTGCCAGCAGTTACGGTGCGGGAACAGGAGATACGCAGTATTTT.

The CDR3 spells CAIKLSGNTIYF. The CDR3, as DNA: TGTGCCATCAAGCTCTCTGGAAACACCATATATTTT. This rearrangement joins TRBV10-3 to TRBJ1-3; D is uncertain. Germline CDR1 reads ENHRY; CDR2 reads SYGVKD. The germline V and J ends were trimmed by 7 bases and 0 bases, with 4 bases remaining between them. The CDR3 has 12 amino acids.

This clone was recorded once. V gene TRBV28 combines with J gene TRBJ1-1; maybe TRBD1 (6 bases). The germline gives CDR1 MDHEN, CDR2 SYDVKM. Trimming removed 5 bases at V and 5 bases at J, with 12 bases between. There are 13 residues in the CDR3. CDR3: CASSIYGQTEAFF. CDR3 bases: TGTGCCAGCAGTATATACGGACAGACTGAAGCTTTCTTT.

The chain joins TRBV2 to TRBJ2-3, with 9 nucleotides matching TRBD2. This CDR3 has 17 amino acids. Germline V lookup: CDR1 SNHLY, CDR2 FYNNEI. V was pared by 2 bases and J by 3 bases, with 9 bases of the junction left unmatched. This chain's CDR3 is CASSEWAAGGRTDTQYF. In DNA, the CDR3 is TGTGCCAGCAGTGAATGGGCGGCGGGAGGGAGGACAGATACGCAGTATTTT.

V gene TRBV30 combines with J gene TRBJ1-4, with D possibly matching TRBD1 (5 bases). CDR1 is GTSNPN, CDR2 SVGIG, per germline (reference sequence). The germline V and J ends were trimmed by 2 bases and 0 bases, with 10 bases remaining between them. The CDR3 length is 15 residues. This CDR3 is CAWSPPGTTNEKLFF. The CDR3 DNA reads TGTGCCTGGAGTCCCCCAGGGACAACTAATGAAAAACTGTTTTTT.

In nucleotides, the CDR3 is TGCGCCAGCAGTGAGTCAGGGGCAGGCCCGAACACTGAAGCTTTCTTT. Translating gives CASSESGAGPNTEAFF. The V gene is TRBV10-2, the J gene TRBJ1-1, with TRBD1 as a possible D gene (5 bases). The CDR3 is made up of 16 amino acids. Trimming left V 0 bases short and J 1 base short, with 12 bases between. Germline V gives CDR1 WSHSY, CDR2 SAAADI.

This clone turned up a few times. The chain employs TRBV6-1 and TRBJ2-7, with D tentatively TRBD1 (6 bases). Germline V lookup: CDR1 MNHNS, CDR2 SASEGT. This CDR3 region has 13 residues. V lost 3 bases to trimming and J lost 12 bases, with 18 bases between them. The CDR3 sequence is CASSESVGARWYF. The CDR3 bases are TGTGCCAGCAGTGAGTCGGTGGGGGCTAGGTGGTACTTC.

This chain uses TRBV30 with TRBJ1-4; D may be TRBD1 (6 bases). The CDR3 spans 15 residues. Trimming removed 5 bases from V and 5 bases from J, with 18 bases in between. Per germline, CDR1 GTSNPN and CDR2 SVGIG (reference sequence). CDR3 protein: CAWLNQGYGNEKLFF. As DNA, the CDR3 is TGTGCCTGGCTAAACCAGGGGTATGGGAATGAAAAACTGTTTTTT.

This clone is categorized as hyperexpanded (1% or more). V usage is TRBV5-1 and J usage is TRBJ1-1; D unclear. Trimming cost V 0 bases and J 4 bases, with 16 bases left between them. Germline-derived CDR1 and CDR2 are SGHRS and YFSETQ. The CDR3 spans 16 residues. The CDR3 protein is CASSLGAGGPFTEAFF. The DNA for the CDR3 is TGCGCCAGCAGCTTGGGGGCAGGAGGGCCCTTCACTGAAGCTTTCTTT.

This clone was found once. The V gene is TRBV24-1, the J gene TRBJ2-7; TRBD1 aligns across 7 bases. The germline CDR1 and CDR2 sequences are KGHDR and SFDVKD. V shed 4 bases and J 2 bases; nucleotides not matched to a gene: 7. The CDR3 covers 15 residues. The CDR3 loop reads CATSDSDRPPYEQYF. In DNA form, the CDR3 reads TGTGCCACCAGTGACTCGGACAGGCCCCCCTACGAGCAGTACTTC.

This chain joins TRBV27 and TRBJ2-1; TRBD2 matches at 7 bases. From germline, CDR1 is MNHEY and CDR2 SMNVEV (reference sequence). CDR3 length equals 16 residues. The V gene end was trimmed by 7 bases and the J gene end by 2 bases; junction bases not matched to a gene: 11. CDR3 sequence (DNA): TGTGCCAGCACCCTTCGGAGTAGCGGGCCCTACAATGAGCAGTTCTTC. This codes for CASTLRSSGPYNEQFF.

The chain combines TRBV7-8 with TRBJ2-1, with 12 bases lining up with TRBD2. Germline V gives CDR1 SGHVS, CDR2 FQNEAQ. With 5 bases clipped from V and 7 bases from J, the junction kept 18 bases outside the gene matches. The CDR3 covers 19 residues. CDR3 bases: TGTGCCAGCAGCACTAAGAGACTAGCGGGGGAGTCCTGGGAGAATGAGCAGTTCTTC. It codes for CASSTKRLAGESWENEQFF.